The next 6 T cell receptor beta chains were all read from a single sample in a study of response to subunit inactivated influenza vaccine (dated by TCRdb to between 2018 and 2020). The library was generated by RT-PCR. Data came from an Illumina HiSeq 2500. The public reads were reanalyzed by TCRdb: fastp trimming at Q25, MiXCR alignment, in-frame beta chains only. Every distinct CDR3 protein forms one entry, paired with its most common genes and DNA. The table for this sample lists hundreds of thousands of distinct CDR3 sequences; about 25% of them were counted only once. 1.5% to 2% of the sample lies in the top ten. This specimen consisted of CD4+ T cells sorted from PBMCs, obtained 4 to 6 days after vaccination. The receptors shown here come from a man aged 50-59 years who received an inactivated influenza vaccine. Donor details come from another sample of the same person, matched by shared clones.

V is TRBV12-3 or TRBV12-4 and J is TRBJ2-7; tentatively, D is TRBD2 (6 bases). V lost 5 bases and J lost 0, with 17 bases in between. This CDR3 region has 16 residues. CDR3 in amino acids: CASSPTGVPISYEQYF. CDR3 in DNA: TGTGCCAGCAGTCCAACGGGGGTTCCTATCTCCTACGAGCAGTACTTC.

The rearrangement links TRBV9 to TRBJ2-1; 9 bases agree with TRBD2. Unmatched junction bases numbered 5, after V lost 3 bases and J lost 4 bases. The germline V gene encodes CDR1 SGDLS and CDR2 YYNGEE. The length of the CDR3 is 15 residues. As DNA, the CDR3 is TGTGCCAGCAGCGGATCTAGCGGGGCGTACAATGAGCAGTTCTTC. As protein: CASSGSSGAYNEQFF.

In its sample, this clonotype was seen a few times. DNA for the CDR3: TGCGCCAGCAGCCTATCCGGGACAGTCAGGGAGACCCAGTACTTC. It yields the protein CASSLSGTVRETQYF. This rearrangement joins TRBV5-1 to TRBJ2-5; 7 bases align to TRBD1. V gave up 4 bases and J gave up 5 bases; unmatched junction bases: 11. Germline assignment: CDR1 SGHRS and CDR2 YFSETQ. This CDR3 contains 15 residues.

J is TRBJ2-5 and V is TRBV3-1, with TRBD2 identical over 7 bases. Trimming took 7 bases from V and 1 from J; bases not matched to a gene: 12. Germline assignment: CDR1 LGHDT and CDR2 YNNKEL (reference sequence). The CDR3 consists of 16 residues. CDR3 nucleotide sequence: TGTGCCAGCACCGGGGGGAGGGCTCCACTCCAAGAGACCCAGTACTTC. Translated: CASTGGRAPLQETQYF.

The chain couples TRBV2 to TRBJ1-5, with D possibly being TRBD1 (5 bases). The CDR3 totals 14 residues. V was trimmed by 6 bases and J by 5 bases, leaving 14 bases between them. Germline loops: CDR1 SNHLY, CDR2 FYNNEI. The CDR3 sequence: CASRAPGVYQPQHF. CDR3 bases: TGTGCCAGCAGAGCACCGGGGGTTTATCAGCCCCAGCATTTT.

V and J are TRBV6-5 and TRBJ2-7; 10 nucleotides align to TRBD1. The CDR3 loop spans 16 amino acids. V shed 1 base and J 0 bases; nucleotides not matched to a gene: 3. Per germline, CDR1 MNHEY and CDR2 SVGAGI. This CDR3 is CASSYFGTGDSYEQYF. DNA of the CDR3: TGTGCCAGCAGTTACTTCGGGACAGGGGACTCCTACGAGCAGTACTTC.